Below, one TCR beta chain is given with its context. Looked up from germline, CDR1 is KGHSH and CDR2 is LQKENI. Trimming cost V 0 bases and J 6 bases, with 6 bases left between them. This CDR3 comprises 13 residues. TCRdb's table, derived via immunoSEQ multiplex PCR, lists solely in-frame clones and lacks some. Counted here are around 250,000 clones, approximately 91% occurring once; the ten biggest clones make up more than 0.55%. These data come from a study of blood T cell repertoires in COVID-19. Overall study context: Sites across the United States, Italy and Spain contributed samples from acute and convalescent COVID-19. T cells, B-cell-depleted T cells, or PBMCs provided the cDNA or gDNA that served as material.

Material for sequencing was peripheral blood. The chain couples TRBV18 to TRBJ2-4, with no clear D. This TCR was recovered from a human donor in a cohort sampled during active COVID-19. CDR3: CASSPPVRNIQYF. As DNA, the CDR3 is TGTGCCAGCTCACCACCTGTCCGAAACATTCAGTACTTC.